This TCR beta chain emerged from a study of memory CD4+ T cells and cytomegalovirus serostatus (dated by TCRdb to the late 2010s). Notes on the research overall: The cohort comprised about 33 healthy Belgian adults, 9 CMV seropositive and some 24 CMV seronegative. CD4+ memory TCRbeta repertoires of a Belgian cohort with known cytomegalovirus serostatus were sequenced in order to replicate a published TCR-based CMV serostatus classifier. Beyond this particular receptor, the publication reports: On the Belgian cohort, the classifier built on the original framework reached a median bootstrapped AUC of approximately 0.94, with a 95% CI of 0.76-1.00. For predicting CMV serostatus, the median bootstrapped AUC was about 0.96 using the original framework and approximately 0.91 using a US-trained random forest. Only CD4+CD45RO+ memory cells were sequenced, unlike the original study, which covered naive and memory CD4+ and CD8+ populations. Among the 160 or so previously reported CMV-associated TCRbeta sequences, 65 to 85 showed up in the CD4+ memory repertoires, with each one found in between one and five individuals. The results were interpreted as suggesting that the CMV-associated TCR signature is mostly present in the CD4+ memory repertoire.

The Quick-DNA Microprep Kit was used to extract genomic DNA from the sorted cells. TCRbeta DNA was amplified with the immunoSEQ hsTCRbeta kit following the manufacturer's protocol. An Illumina MiSeq instrument was used to sequence the TCRbeta libraries. As for the original processing: Removing out-of-frame sequences left 2,204,828 distinct TCRbeta sequences, an average of approximately 65,000 per individual. Each individual was scored by the count of 150 to 200 previously reported CMV-associated TCRbeta sequences and the total productive distinct TCRbeta count. A beta-binomial model was reimplemented in Python, and scikit-learn random forests with default parameters were trained on data from the US cohort. Classifier performance on the Belgian cohort was reported as the median AUC with percentile confidence intervals calculated over 10,000 bootstrap iterations. TCRdb obtained this table from immuneACCESS and retained in-frame rearrangements with V and J assigned. These tables miss some clones; where compared with another copy, unresolved V genes account for less than half of the shortfall, and the remainder is unexplained. V, J and clone size are those of that table, while D and trimming were read from the DNA. This sample holds around 30,000 clones; about 76% were observed only once. The ten largest clones capture over 0.55% of the sample.

The CDR3 starts with the cysteine, ends with the phenylalanine, and has 11 residues. Just the 33-base CDR3 DNA is kept, in frame starting at base 1. V is shortened by 3 bases, J by 2 bases, and the region joining them spans 5 bases. The germline V gene (reference sequence) yields DFQATT for CDR1 and SNEGSKA for CDR2. With regard to this clone: Its antigen specificity is not known. Per-base qualities were not stored, and no clone one base away is much larger.

Single viable CD3+CD4+CD8-CD45RO+ cells were sorted as memory CD4+ T cells on a FACSAria II. CMV serostatus was determined with a Roche Elecsys assay detecting serum IgG against CMV pp150, pp28, p38 and p52. After the samples were thawed, total CD4+ T cells were enriched through positive selection using CD4 magnetic microbeads. The samples came from a different study that was designed specifically to examine the CD4+ T cell memory repertoire. Peripheral blood mononuclear cells were isolated and cryopreserved according to standard operating procedures, and serum was stored at -80 degrees C. The staining relied on CD3-PerCP (BW264/56), CD4-APC (RPA-T4), CD45RO-PE (UCHT1) and CD8-Pacific Orange (3B5) antibodies, and Sytox blue was used to exclude non-viable cells.

The receptor comes from an adult in good health and CMV-seronegative. Some clones in this sample may be carry-over from other donors' samples. The chain employs TRBV20-1 and TRBJ2-7; no D gene is confidently identified. Sequenced input: memory CD4+ T cells from blood. CDR3 region: CSARETYEQYF. The DNA reads TGCAGTGCTAGGGAAACCTACGAGCAGTACTTC.